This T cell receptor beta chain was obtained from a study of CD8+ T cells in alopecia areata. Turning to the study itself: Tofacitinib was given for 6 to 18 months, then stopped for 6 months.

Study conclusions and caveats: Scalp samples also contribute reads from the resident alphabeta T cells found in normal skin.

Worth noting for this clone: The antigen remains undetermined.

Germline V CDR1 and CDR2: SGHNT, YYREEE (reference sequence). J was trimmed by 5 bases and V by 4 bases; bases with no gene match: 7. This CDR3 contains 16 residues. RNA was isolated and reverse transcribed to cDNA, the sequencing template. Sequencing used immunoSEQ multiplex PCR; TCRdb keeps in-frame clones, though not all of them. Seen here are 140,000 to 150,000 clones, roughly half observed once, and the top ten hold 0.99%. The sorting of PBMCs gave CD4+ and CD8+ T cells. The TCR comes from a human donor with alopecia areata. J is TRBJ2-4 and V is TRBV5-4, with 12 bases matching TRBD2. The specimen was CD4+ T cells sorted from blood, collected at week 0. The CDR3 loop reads CASSQASGRAQNIQYF. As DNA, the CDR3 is TGTGCCAGCAGCCAAGCTAGCGGGAGGGCCCAAAACATTCAGTACTTC.